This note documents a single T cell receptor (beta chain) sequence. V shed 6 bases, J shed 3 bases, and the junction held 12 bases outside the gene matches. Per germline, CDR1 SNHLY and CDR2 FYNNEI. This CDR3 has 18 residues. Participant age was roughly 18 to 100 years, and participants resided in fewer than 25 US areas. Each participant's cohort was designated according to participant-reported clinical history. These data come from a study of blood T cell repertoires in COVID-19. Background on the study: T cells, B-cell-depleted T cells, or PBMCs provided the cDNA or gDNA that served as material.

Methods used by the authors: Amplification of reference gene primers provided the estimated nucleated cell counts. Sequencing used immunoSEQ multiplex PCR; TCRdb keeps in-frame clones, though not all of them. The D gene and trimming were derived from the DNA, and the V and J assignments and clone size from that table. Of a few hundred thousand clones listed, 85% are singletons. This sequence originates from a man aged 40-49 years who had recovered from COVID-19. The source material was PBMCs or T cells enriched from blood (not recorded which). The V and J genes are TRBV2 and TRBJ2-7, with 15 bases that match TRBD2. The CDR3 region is CASSHRGLAGGVNYEQYF. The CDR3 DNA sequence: TGTGCCAGCAGCCACAGGGGACTAGCGGGAGGAGTGAACTACGAGCAGTACTTC.